This T cell receptor (beta chain) is drawn from a study of T-cell memory formation after mild COVID-19. Using its own MiXCR run on the 5' RACE reads, TCRdb lists one record per CDR3 protein. Here the sample spans under 450,000 distinct CDR3 sequences, roughly 14% being singletons. Trimming stripped 2 bases from V and 6 bases from J, with 17 bases between. The germline V gene has CDR1 LGHNA and CDR2 YNFKEQ. This CDR3 is 15 amino acids long. The sequence came from a man aged 18 to 29 who had mild COVID-19 (a few samples of this study predate the infection). Cell type and time point are not known. The chain couples TRBV4-2 to TRBJ2-7, with D possibly being TRBD2 (5 bases). The sequencing input was PBMCs or a T cell subset sorted from them (not recorded which). CDR3 in DNA: TGTGCCAGCAGCCAAAGAGAGGGTTCCAGCGGCGAGCAGTACTTC. Translating it yields CASSQREGSSGEQYF.